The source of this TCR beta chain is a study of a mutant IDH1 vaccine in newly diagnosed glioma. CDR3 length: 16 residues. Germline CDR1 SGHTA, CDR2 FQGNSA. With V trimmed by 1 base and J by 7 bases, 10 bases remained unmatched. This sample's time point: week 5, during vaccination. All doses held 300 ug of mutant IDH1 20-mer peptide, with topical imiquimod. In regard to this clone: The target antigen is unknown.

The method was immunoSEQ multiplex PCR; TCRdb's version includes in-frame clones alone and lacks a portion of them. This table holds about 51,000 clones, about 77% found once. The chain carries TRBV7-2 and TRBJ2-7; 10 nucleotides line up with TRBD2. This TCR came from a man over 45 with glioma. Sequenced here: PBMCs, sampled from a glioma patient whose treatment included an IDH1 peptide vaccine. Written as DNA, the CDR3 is TGTGCCAGCAGCTTAGGTGGTAGCGGGGGGACGGGGGAGCAGTACTTC. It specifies CASSLGGSGGTGEQYF.